This T cell receptor beta chain is drawn from a study of cytomegalovirus exposure and HLA in healthy donors. The PCR had 60 Vbeta and 13 Jbeta primers. Clones were read by immunoSEQ multiplex PCR, and TCRdb kept only the in-frame ones, dropping some. The data contain some 95,000 clones, more than 65% of them singletons. CDR1 is SEHNR, CDR2 FQNEAQ, per germline (reference sequence). The junction had 9 bases not matched to a gene; V was cut back by 5 bases and J by 5 bases. The length of the CDR3 is 14 residues. The sequence was obtained from a woman aged 18-29 years in good health and CMV-seropositive. The rearrangement uses TRBV7-9 and TRBJ2-7, with 7 nucleotides matching TRBD1. The specimen sequenced was PBMCs. The CDR3 here is CASSRIQGNDEQYF. Written as DNA, the CDR3 is TGTGCCAGCAGCCGCATACAGGGGAATGACGAGCAGTACTTC.